The rows below give T cell receptor beta chains drawn from one sample of a study of identical twins. TCRdb recomputed calls from the 5' RACE reads with MiXCR, one row per CDR3 protein. The sample shows 700,000 or so distinct CDR3 sequences, 8% to 9% of them seen only once. This sample also appeared in a second study, on yellow fever vaccine responses in identical twins.

Material: PBMCs. These receptors came from a woman aged 18-29 years in good health. Both conserved end residues are part of each CDR3. Each record gives: V gene, J gene, clone size, D gene, CDR3 DNA, CDR3 protein. The D gene is left open where the match is weak. Size values are once, few and many counts, or a class for expanded clones, and some rows have none.

TRBV20-1	TRBJ2-7	.	TRBD2	TGCAGTGCTAGAGTGGGGGGGGACGAGCAGTACTTC	CSARVGGDEQYF
TRBV27	TRBJ2-5	many	TRBD2	TGTGCCAGCACCCCCCTGGGCGGGAGTTGGGAGACCCAGTACTTC	CASTPLGGSWETQYF
TRBV19	TRBJ1-4	.	TRBD1	TGTGCCAGTAGCGGACAGGCGGTCGAAAAACTGTTTTTT	CASSGQAVEKLFF
TRBV6-1	TRBJ2-7	few	TRBD2	TGTGCCAGCAGTGGAAGCGGGAGCCCATACGAGCAGTACTTC	CASSGSGSPYEQYF
TRBV4-2	TRBJ2-1	.	TRBD2	TGTGCCAGCAGCCCAGAGACTAGCGGGAGGGCTGAGCAGTTCTTC	CASSPETSGRAEQFF
TRBV5-1	TRBJ1-5	.	.	TGCGCCCCAATTTTGGGACCCAATCAGCCCCAGCATTTT	CAPILGPNQPQHF
TRBV4-1	TRBJ2-1	.	TRBD1	TGCGCCAGCAGCCAATTGACAGGGGGTAGGCAGAATGAGCAGTTCTTC	CASSQLTGGRQNEQFF
TRBV6-1	TRBJ2-2	.	TRBD2	TGTGCCAGCAGGCCACTAGCGGCCGACACCGGGGAGCTGTTTTTT	CASRPLAADTGELFF
TRBV12-3/TRBV12-4	TRBJ1-5	many	.	TGTGCCAGCAAGCGAGGGGGAGAGGGGCCCCAGCATTTT	CASKRGGEGPQHF
TRBV15	TRBJ2-5	.	.	TGTGCCACCAGCAGAGCTCCGGGGATACAAGAGACCCAGTACTTC	CATSRAPGIQETQYF
TRBV27	TRBJ1-2	few	.	TGTGCCAGCAGTTCAGTAGGTTGGGATGGCTACACCTTC	CASSSVGWDGYTF
TRBV25-1	TRBJ1-5	many	TRBD1	TGTGCCAGCAGTGAGGACAGGAGATCCCAGCCCCAGCATTTT	CASSEDRRSQPQHF
TRBV3-1	TRBJ2-5	.	.	TGTGCCAGCAGCCAAGGAAATAGTCAAGAGACCCAGTACTTC	CASSQGNSQETQYF
TRBV28	TRBJ1-1	.	.	TGTGCCAGCAGTTTAGATCCCAGGAAGGGTGCTGAAGCTTTCTTT	CASSLDPRKGAEAFF
TRBV4-3	TRBJ1-4	many	.	TGCGCCAGCAGCCAAGAACTTTTGCCAACTAATGAAAAACTGTTTTTT	CASSQELLPTNEKLFF
TRBV5-1	TRBJ2-2	many	TRBD2	TGCGCCAGCAGCTGGAGCGGGGGGGCGAACGGGGAGCTGTTTTTT	CASSWSGGANGELFF
TRBV12-3/TRBV12-4	TRBJ2-5	few	.	TGTGCCAGCACTCGCCGGGTAGAGACCCAGTACTTC	CASTRRVETQYF
TRBV20-1	TRBJ2-1	.	TRBD1	TGCAGTGCTAGAGATCCACAGGGGCCGACCTACAATGAGCAGTTCTTC	CSARDPQGPTYNEQFF
TRBV10-2	TRBJ2-7	many	.	TGCGCCAGCAGGGAGGGGGGCTACGAGCAGTACTTC	CASREGGYEQYF
TRBV7-8	TRBJ2-3	.	TRBD2	TGTGCCAGCAGCACCCCGGGAGGGAGCACAGATACGCAGTATTTT	CASSTPGGSTDTQYF
TRBV4-3	TRBJ2-5	few	TRBD2	TGCGCCAGCAGCCAAGAGGGGACTAGCGGGAGAGAGACCCAGTACTTC	CASSQEGTSGRETQYF
TRBV4-3	TRBJ2-4	few	TRBD2	TGCGCCAGCAGCCAAGCCATGACTAGCGGGAGATACATTCAGTACTTC	CASSQAMTSGRYIQYF
TRBV4-3	TRBJ2-7	many	.	TGCGCCAGCAGCCAAGATCGGGGGTTCTCCTACGAGCAGTACTTC	CASSQDRGFSYEQYF
TRBV9	TRBJ2-7	.	TRBD1	TGTGCCAGCAGCCCATGGGGGACAGATTCCTACGAGCAGTACTTC	CASSPWGTDSYEQYF
TRBV29-1	TRBJ1-4	.	.	TGCAGCGTCCTGGACCGGAGGGGCGGAGAAAAACTGTTTTTT	CSVLDRRGGEKLFF
TRBV10-3	TRBJ1-1	.	.	TGTGCCATCAGTGGAGGCAGCAACACTGAAGCTTTCTTT	CAISGGSNTEAFF
TRBV28	TRBJ2-1	.	.	TGTGCCAGCAGTTTATCGGGGCTAGAATCTTACAATGAGCAGTTCTTC	CASSLSGLESYNEQFF
TRBV12-3/TRBV12-4	TRBJ1-4	.	.	TGTGCCAGCAGTTCTCCAGTCCGGGCGACTAATGAAAAACTGTTTTTT	CASSSPVRATNEKLFF
TRBV7-9	TRBJ2-7	.	TRBD2	TGTGCCAGCAGCTTAGTGGCGGGAGGACCTCAGTCCGAGCAGTACTTC	CASSLVAGGPQSEQYF
TRBV20-1	TRBJ2-1	.	.	TGCAGTGCTAGACCAGGGGAGGGTTACAATGAGCAGTTCTTC	CSARPGEGYNEQFF
TRBV12-3/TRBV12-4	TRBJ2-2	.	TRBD1	TGTGCCAGCAGTTTGGGACAGGGGGCAAACACCGGGGAGCTGTTTTTT	CASSLGQGANTGELFF
TRBV12-3/TRBV12-4	TRBJ2-2	.	TRBD2	TGTGCCAGCCTAGCGGGGGGTTCCACCGGGGAGCTGTTTTTT	CASLAGGSTGELFF
TRBV7-9	TRBJ2-2	.	.	TGTGCCAGCAGGCCGCGGGACTCCAACACCGGGGAGCTGTTTTTT	CASRPRDSNTGELFF
TRBV6-5	TRBJ2-3	.	.	TGTGCCAGCAGTTACTCGATCCCTCTCCCCCGCACAGATACGCAGTATTTT	CASSYSIPLPRTDTQYF
TRBV5-6	TRBJ2-4	few	TRBD1	TGTGCCAGCAGCGGAACCCAGGGGGCCTTAGCCAAAAACATTCAGTACTTC	CASSGTQGALAKNIQYF
TRBV11-2	TRBJ2-1	few	TRBD2	TGTGCCAGCAGCTTTAGCGGGCGCAATGAGCAGTTCTTC	CASSFSGRNEQFF
TRBV7-2	TRBJ2-1	many	.	TGTGCCAGCAGAAAAGACGGGTACAATGAGCAGTTCTTC	CASRKDGYNEQFF
TRBV5-1	TRBJ1-3	.	.	TGCGCCAGCAGCACCGAAGGGGGTCGGGGAAACACCATATATTTT	CASSTEGGRGNTIYF
TRBV12-3/TRBV12-4	TRBJ2-5	many	.	TGTGCCAGCTCGACCACAGGGCCTGCAGAGACCCAGTACTTC	CASSTTGPAETQYF
TRBV6-5	TRBJ2-7	.	.	TGTGCCAGCAGGACCAACTCCTACGAGCAGTACTTC	CASRTNSYEQYF
TRBV20-1	TRBJ1-1	.	.	TGCAGTGCTAGCGAAGACTGGGTCACTGAAGCTTTCTTT	CSASEDWVTEAFF
TRBV10-1	TRBJ2-7	.	TRBD1	TGCGCCAGCAGTGAGTGGACAGGGGGCGAGCAGTACTTC	CASSEWTGGEQYF
TRBV11-2	TRBJ2-7	many	.	TGTGCCAGCAGCTTAGGGGGCGGGGAATTCTACGAGCAGTACTTC	CASSLGGGEFYEQYF
TRBV6-5	TRBJ1-1	few	TRBD1	TGTGCCAGCTCGACAGGGACCACTGAAGCTTTCTTT	CASSTGTTEAFF
TRBV7-2	TRBJ2-3	.	.	TGTGCCAGCAGCTCCCACGGCCCGTCAGATACGCAGTATTTT	CASSSHGPSDTQYF
TRBV28	TRBJ2-3	many	TRBD1	TGTGCCAGCAGTCCTCCCCCTATGACAGGGGGCGGCACAGATACGCAGTATTTT	CASSPPPMTGGGTDTQYF
TRBV19	TRBJ2-5	.	.	TGTGCCAGTAGTACGGGTTTTCAAGAGACCCAGTACTTC	CASSTGFQETQYF
TRBV27	TRBJ2-3	many	.	TGTGCCAGCAGCTTGAGTAGCACAGATACGCAGTATTTT	CASSLSSTDTQYF
TRBV30	TRBJ2-7	.	TRBD2	TGTGCCGCCTCTAGAGCGGGAGGGCCCAACGAGCAGTACTTC	CAASRAGGPNEQYF
TRBV6-1	TRBJ1-1	many	.	TGTGCCAGCCGGAAACAGGTTATGAACACTGAAGCTTTCTTT	CASRKQVMNTEAFF
TRBV13	TRBJ2-6	few	.	TGTGCCAGCAGCTCTCAGCCCTCTGGGGCCAACGTCCTGACTTTC	CASSSQPSGANVLTF
TRBV7-8	TRBJ2-7	few	.	TGTGCCAGCAGCTCAACGGTCCGGGAGCAGTACTTC	CASSSTVREQYF
TRBV24-1	TRBJ2-1	few	.	TGTGCCACCAGTGATTTGCCCAACTGGGGTGAGCAGTTCTTC	CATSDLPNWGEQFF